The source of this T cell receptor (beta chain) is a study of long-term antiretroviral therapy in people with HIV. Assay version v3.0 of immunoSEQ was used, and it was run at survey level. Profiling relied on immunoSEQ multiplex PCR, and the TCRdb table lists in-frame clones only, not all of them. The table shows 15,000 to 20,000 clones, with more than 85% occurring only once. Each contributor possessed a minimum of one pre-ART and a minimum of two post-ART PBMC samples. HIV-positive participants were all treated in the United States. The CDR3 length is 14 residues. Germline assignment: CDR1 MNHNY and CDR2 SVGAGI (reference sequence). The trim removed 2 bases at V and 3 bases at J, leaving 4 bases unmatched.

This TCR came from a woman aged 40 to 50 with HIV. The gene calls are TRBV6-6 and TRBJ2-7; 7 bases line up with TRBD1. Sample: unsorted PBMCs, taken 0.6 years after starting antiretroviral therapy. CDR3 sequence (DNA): TGTGCCAGCAGTTACATGGACAGGTTCTACGAGCAGTACTTC. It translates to CASSYMDRFYEQYF.